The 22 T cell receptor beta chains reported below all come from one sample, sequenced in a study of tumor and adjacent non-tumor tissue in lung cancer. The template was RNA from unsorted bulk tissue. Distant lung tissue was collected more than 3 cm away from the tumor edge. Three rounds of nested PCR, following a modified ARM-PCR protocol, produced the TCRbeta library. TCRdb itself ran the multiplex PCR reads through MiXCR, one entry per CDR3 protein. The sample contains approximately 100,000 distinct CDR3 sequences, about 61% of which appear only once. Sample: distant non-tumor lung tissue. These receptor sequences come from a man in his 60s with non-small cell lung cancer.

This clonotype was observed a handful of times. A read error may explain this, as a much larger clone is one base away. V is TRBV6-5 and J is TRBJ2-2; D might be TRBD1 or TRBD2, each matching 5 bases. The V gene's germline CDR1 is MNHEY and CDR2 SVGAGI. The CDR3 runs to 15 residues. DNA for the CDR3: TGTGCCAACAGTTACAGCAGAGGGGACACCGGGGAGCTGTTTTTT. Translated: CANSYSRGDTGELFF.

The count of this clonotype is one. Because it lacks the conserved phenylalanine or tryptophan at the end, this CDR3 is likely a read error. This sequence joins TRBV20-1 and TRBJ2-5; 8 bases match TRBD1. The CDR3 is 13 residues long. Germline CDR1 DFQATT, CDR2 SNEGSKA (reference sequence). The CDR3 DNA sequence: TGCGGTGCTCCCGGACAGGGACAAGAGACCCAGTACATC. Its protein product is CGAPGQGQETQYI.

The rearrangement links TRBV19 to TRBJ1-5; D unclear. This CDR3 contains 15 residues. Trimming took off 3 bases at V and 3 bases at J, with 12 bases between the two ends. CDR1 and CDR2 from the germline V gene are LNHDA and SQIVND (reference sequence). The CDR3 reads CASSIKEGYNQPQHF. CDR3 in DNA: TGTGCCAGTAGTATTAAGGAGGGCTACAATCAGCCCCAGCATTTT.

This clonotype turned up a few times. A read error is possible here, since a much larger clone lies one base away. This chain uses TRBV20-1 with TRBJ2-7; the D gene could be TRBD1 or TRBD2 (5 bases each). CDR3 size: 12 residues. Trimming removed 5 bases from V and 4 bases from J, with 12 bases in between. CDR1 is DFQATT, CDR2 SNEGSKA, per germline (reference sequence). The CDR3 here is CSARDGAYEQYF. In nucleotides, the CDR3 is TGCAGTGCTCGGGACGGGGCTTACGAGCAGTACTTC.

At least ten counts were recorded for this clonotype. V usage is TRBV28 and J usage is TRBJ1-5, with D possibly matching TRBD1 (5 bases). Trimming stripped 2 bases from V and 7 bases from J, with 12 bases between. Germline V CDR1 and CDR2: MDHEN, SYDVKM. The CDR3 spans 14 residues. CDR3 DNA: TGTGCCAGCAGTTTAGGACCGGGGGACCAGCCCCAGCATTTT. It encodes CASSLGPGDQPQHF.

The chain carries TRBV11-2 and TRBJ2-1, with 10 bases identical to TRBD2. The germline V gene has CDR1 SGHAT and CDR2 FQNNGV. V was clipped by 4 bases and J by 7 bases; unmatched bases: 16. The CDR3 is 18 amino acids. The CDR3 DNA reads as TGTGCCAGCAGCTCCTACCCTGCCGGGACTAGCGCCTTGAATGAGCAGTTCTTC. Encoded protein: CASSSYPAGTSALNEQFF.

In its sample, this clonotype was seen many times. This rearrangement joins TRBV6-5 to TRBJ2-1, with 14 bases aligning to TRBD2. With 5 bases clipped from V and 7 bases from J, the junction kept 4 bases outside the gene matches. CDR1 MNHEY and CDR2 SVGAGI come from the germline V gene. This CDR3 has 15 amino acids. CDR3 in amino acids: CASSGLAGGGNEQFF. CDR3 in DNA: TGTGCCAGCAGTGGACTAGCGGGAGGTGGGAATGAGCAGTTCTTC.

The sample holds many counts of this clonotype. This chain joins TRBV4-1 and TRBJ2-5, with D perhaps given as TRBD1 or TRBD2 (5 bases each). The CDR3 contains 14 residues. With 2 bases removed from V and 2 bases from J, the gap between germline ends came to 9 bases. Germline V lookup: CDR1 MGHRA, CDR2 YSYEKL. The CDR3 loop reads CASSQQWGQETQYF. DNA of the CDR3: TGCGCCAGCAGCCAACAGTGGGGGCAAGAGACCCAGTACTTC.

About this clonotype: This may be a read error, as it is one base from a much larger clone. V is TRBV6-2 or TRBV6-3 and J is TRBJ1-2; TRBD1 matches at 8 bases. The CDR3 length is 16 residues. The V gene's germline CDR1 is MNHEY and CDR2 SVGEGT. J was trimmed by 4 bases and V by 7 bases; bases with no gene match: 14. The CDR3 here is CASTVGTGPIGYGYTF. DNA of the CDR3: TGTGCCAGCACAGTCGGGACAGGCCCTATAGGCTATGGCTACACCTTC.

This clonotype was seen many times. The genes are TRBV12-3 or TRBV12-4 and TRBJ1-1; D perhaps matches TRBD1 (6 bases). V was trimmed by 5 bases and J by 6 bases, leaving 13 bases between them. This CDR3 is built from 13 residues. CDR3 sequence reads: CASSQGNWAEAFF. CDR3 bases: TGTGCCAGCAGTCAGGGGAATTGGGCTGAAGCTTTCTTT.

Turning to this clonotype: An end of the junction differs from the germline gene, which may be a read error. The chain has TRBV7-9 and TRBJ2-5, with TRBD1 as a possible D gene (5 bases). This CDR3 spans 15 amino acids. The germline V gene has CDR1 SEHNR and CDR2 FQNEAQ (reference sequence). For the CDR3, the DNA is TGTGCCAGCGCCCCAATAGGACAAACCCAAGAGACCCAGTGCTTC. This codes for CASAPIGQTQETQCF.

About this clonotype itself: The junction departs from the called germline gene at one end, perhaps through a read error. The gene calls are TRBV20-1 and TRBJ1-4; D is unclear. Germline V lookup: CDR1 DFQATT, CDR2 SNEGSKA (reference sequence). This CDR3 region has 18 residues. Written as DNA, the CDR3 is TGCAGTGATAGAGATGTAAACAGTGATCGCAACTTGAATGAAAAACTGTTTTTT. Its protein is CSDRDVNSDRNLNEKLFF.

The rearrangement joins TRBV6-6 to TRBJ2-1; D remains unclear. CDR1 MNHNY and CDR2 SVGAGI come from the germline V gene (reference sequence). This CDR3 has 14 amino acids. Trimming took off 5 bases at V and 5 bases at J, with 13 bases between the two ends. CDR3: CASSTSESHNEQFF. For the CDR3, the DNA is TGTGCCAGCAGTACCAGCGAGAGTCACAATGAGCAGTTCTTC.

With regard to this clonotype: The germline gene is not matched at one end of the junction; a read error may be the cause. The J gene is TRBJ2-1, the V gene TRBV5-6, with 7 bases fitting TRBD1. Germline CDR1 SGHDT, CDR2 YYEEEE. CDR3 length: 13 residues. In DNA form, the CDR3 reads TGTACCAGCAGCTGGGGACAGAAGAATAAGCAGTTCTTC. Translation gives CTSSWGQKNKQFF.

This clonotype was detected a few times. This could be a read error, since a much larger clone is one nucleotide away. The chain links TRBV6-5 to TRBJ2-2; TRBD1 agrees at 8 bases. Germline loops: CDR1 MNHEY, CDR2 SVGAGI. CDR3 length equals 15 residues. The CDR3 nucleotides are TGTGCCAGCAGGGGTGGGACAGGCTACACCTGGGAGCTGTTTTTT. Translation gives CASRGGTGYTWELFF.

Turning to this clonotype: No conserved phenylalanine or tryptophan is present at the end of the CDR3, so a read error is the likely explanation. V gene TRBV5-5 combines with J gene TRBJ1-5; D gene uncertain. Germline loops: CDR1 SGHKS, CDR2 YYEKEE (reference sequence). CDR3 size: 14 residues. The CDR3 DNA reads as TGTGCCAGCAGCTTTGGGCGTAGCAATCAGTCCCAGCATTAT. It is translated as CASSFGRSNQSQHY.

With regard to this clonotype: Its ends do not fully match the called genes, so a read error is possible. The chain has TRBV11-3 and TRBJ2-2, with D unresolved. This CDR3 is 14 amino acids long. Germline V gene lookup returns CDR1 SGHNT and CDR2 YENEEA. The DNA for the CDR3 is TGTACCAGCACCTTGGGCAGTTACACCGGGGAGCTGTTTTTT. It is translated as CTSTLGSYTGELFF.

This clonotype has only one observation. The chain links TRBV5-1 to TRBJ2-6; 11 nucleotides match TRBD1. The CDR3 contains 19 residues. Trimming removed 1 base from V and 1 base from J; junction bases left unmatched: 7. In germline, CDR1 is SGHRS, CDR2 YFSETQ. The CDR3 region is CASSLWVGQGASGANVLTF. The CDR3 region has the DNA TGCGCCAGCAGCTTGTGGGTTGGACAGGGGGCGTCTGGGGCCAACGTCCTGACTTTC.

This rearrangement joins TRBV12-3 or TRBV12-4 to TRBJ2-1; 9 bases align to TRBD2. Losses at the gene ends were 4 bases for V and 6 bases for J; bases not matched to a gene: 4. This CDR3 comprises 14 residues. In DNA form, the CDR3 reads TGTGCCAGCAGTTACGAGACTAGCGGCAATGAGCAGTTCTTC. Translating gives CASSYETSGNEQFF.

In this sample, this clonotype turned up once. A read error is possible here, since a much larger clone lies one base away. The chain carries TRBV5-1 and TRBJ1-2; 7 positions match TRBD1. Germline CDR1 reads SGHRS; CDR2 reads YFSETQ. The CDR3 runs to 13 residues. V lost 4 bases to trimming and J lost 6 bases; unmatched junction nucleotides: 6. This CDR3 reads CASSHGTANGYTF. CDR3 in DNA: TGCGCCAGCAGCCACGGGACAGCTAATGGCTACACCTTC.

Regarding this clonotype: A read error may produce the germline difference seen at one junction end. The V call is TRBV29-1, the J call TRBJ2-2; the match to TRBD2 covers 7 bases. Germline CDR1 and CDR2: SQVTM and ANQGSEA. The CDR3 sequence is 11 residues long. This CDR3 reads CSAGQSGELLF. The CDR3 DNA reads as TGCAGCGCCGGACAAAGCGGGGAGCTGCTTTTT.

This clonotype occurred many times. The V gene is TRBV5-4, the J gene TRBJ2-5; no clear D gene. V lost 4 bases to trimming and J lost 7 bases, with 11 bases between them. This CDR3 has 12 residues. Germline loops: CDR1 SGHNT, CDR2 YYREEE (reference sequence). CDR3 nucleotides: TGTGCCAGCAGCGCCCAGGTGGGGACCCAGTACTTC. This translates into CASSAQVGTQYF.